This T cell receptor beta chain was captured by sequencing in a study of CD8 T cells in Susac syndrome. Study background: Blood was drawn from patients with Susac syndrome. At that point, they were therapy-naive, on corticosteroids, or on intravenous immunoglobulin alone.

Germline CDR1 is DFQATT and CDR2 is SNEGSKA (reference sequence). V lost 4 bases, J lost 6 bases, and 20 bases stayed unmatched. CDR3 size: 18 residues. An input of about 0.5 to 1 ug of RNA was subjected to reverse transcription using random hexamers. The method of amplification for TCR beta CDR3 was immunoSEQ multiplex PCR, covering 54 Vbeta and 13 Jbeta. A single record per CDR3 protein comes from TCRdb applying MiXCR to the immunoSEQ multiplex PCR reads. The sample shows roughly 86,000 distinct CDR3 sequences, roughly 95% of them seen only once. Each Susac syndrome patient had definite or probable disease by recently defined criteria. TEMRA cells were FACS-enriched and CD8+ and CD4+ T cells negatively isolated.

The chain uses TRBV20-1 and TRBJ2-1; 8 nucleotides agree with TRBD2. This receptor was obtained from a human donor with Susac syndrome. Sequencing input: CD8+ T cells from PBMCs. The CDR3 DNA reads as TGCAGTGCTACCCGCCTGGGACTAGGGAAGCGGGTGACCAATGAGCAGTTCTTC. Translation gives CSATRLGLGKRVTNEQFF.